The 21 T cell receptor beta chains below come from one sample, sequenced in a study of cytomegalovirus exposure and HLA in healthy donors. With 60 Vbeta and 13 Jbeta primers, the PCR was carried out. TCRdb's table, derived via immunoSEQ multiplex PCR, lists solely in-frame clones and lacks some. The data contain around 85,000 clones, around 82% of them seen just once; the ten biggest clones take up 0.8% to 1.1%. Sequencing was done on a sample of PBMCs. These TCRs come from a male donor in good health and CMV-seronegative.

In its sample, this clone was seen a few times. The J gene is TRBJ2-1, the V gene TRBV6-1, with 9 bases matching TRBD1. This CDR3 contains 15 residues. Per germline, CDR1 MNHNS and CDR2 SASEGT. Trimming at V came to 7 bases and at J to 4 bases, leaving 8 bases not matched to a gene. The CDR3 is CASTQGTGNYNEQFF. CDR3 coding DNA: TGTGCCAGCACCCAAGGGACAGGGAATTACAATGAGCAGTTCTTC.

The gene calls are TRBV7-2 and TRBJ2-6; TRBD1 aligns across 9 bases. This CDR3 has 17 amino acids. Trimming at V came to 5 bases and at J to 0 bases, leaving 5 bases not matched to a gene. Per germline, CDR1 SGHTA and CDR2 FQGNSA. This chain's CDR3 is CASSLTGGHSGANVLTF. As DNA, the CDR3 is TGTGCCAGCAGCCTGACAGGGGGGCACTCTGGGGCCAACGTCCTGACTTTC.

The chain carries TRBV4-3 and TRBJ2-5, with 9 positions matching TRBD2. Germline V gene data show CDR1 as LGHNA and CDR2 as YSLEER. CDR3 length: 17 amino acids. V trimming: 0 bases; J trimming: 5 bases; junction bases outside the gene matches: 10. The CDR3 sequence: CASSQDWTSGGPETQYF. The CDR3 nucleotides read TGCGCCAGCAGCCAAGACTGGACCAGCGGGGGGCCCGAGACCCAGTACTTC.

The gene calls are TRBV28 and TRBJ1-4; 9 bases align to TRBD1. The CDR3 covers 14 residues. The germline gives CDR1 MDHEN, CDR2 SYDVKM. Trimming cost V 5 bases and J 8 bases; bases outside gene matches: 6. CDR3 loop: CASSTGGAAEKLFF. The CDR3 DNA is TGTGCCAGCAGTACAGGGGGCGCCGCCGAAAAACTGTTTTTT.

This chain uses TRBV11-2 with TRBJ2-5; 7 positions agree with TRBD2. V dropped 1 base and J dropped 3; count of bases not matched to a gene: 8. The CDR3 has 16 residues. Germline CDR1 and CDR2: SGHAT and FQNNGV. The CDR3 sequence: CASSLVGVGREETQYF. CDR3 DNA sequence: TGTGCCAGCAGCTTAGTGGGTGTTGGGAGGGAAGAGACCCAGTACTTC.

The chain recombines TRBV5-8 with TRBJ1-2, with TRBD1 identical over 9 bases. This CDR3 comprises 14 residues. V was pared by 5 bases and J by 2 bases, with 4 bases of the junction left unmatched. Germline V gives CDR1 SGHTS, CDR2 YDEGEE. In nucleotides, the CDR3 is TGTGCCAGCAGATGGGACAGGGACAACTATGGCTACACCTTC. Translating gives CASRWDRDNYGYTF. The full variable domain, in which reference TRBV5-8 and TRBJ1-2 provide the parts outside the CDR3, is EAGVTQSPTHLIKTRGQQATLRCSPISGHTSVYWYQQALGLGLQFLLWYDEGEERNRGNFPPRFSGRQFPNYSSELNVNALELEDSALYLCASRWDRDNYGYTFGSGTRLTVV.

The rearrangement uses TRBV10-1 and TRBJ1-2; D gene unclear. With 0 bases removed from V and 6 bases from J, the gap between germline ends came to 8 bases. The CDR3 consists of 13 residues. CDR1 and CDR2 (germline): WNHNN, SYGVQD (reference sequence). CDR3 in amino acids: CASSESRVNGYTF. CDR3 nucleotides: TGCGCCAGCAGTGAGTCGCGGGTAAATGGCTACACCTTC.

The CDR3 bases are TGTGCCAGCAGCGTAGGCCAGCGGGGGCGGTCCTACAATGAGCAGTTCTTC. Amino acid sequence: CASSVGQRGRSYNEQFF. V is TRBV9 and J is TRBJ2-1; 8 nucleotides align to TRBD2. Looked up from germline, CDR1 is SGDLS and CDR2 is YYNGEE. This CDR3 is 17 amino acids long. With V trimmed by 0 bases and J by 1 base, 6 bases remained unmatched.

V is TRBV5-1 and J is TRBJ1-1, with D possibly TRBD1 on 6 matching bases. CDR1 is SGHRS and CDR2 is YFSETQ in the germline V gene. This CDR3 region has 15 residues. Trimming cost V 5 bases and J 4 bases, with 18 bases left between them. In nucleotides, the CDR3 is TGCGCCAGCAGGTTAACAGGGAGAGATGTCACTGAAGCTTTCTTT. Translation gives CASRLTGRDVTEAFF.

V gene TRBV25-1 combines with J gene TRBJ1-6; the D gene is possibly TRBD1 (6 bases). The germline V and J ends were trimmed by 5 bases and 13 bases, with 12 bases remaining between them. Germline V lookup: CDR1 MGHDK, CDR2 SYGVNS. The CDR3 extends over 12 amino acids. The CDR3 DNA reads as TGTGCCAGCAGTCAACAGGGTCTTCCCCTCCACTTT. Protein product: CASSQQGLPLHF.

CDR3: CASSSPFSLAAKYEQYF. For the CDR3, the DNA is TGTGCCAGCAGTTCCCCGTTTAGCTTGGCAGCAAAATACGAGCAGTACTTC. This chain uses TRBV28 with TRBJ2-7; no clear D gene. V was shortened by 4 bases and J by 4 bases, with 23 bases between the two germline ends. Germline lookup yields CDR1 MDHEN and CDR2 SYDVKM. This CDR3 has 17 residues.

CDR3 region: CASREWTGLKMNTEAFF. CDR3 sequence (DNA): TGTGCCAGCAGAGAATGGACAGGGCTTAAAATGAACACTGAAGCTTTCTTT. The chain employs TRBV6-1 and TRBJ1-1, with 8 bases aligning to TRBD1. J gave up 0 bases and V 6 bases, and 12 bases lay outside the gene matches. CDR1 and CDR2 (germline): MNHNS, SASEGT. The CDR3 has 17 residues.

This clone came up a few times. The chain joins TRBV7-6 to TRBJ2-2, with 12 bases fitting TRBD2. Trimming took 1 base from V and 3 from J; bases not matched to a gene: 0. The CDR3 has 16 residues. Germline V gene lookup returns CDR1 SGHVS and CDR2 FNYEAQ. CDR3 sequence: CASSLGLAGDTGELFF. In DNA form, the CDR3 reads TGTGCCAGCAGCTTAGGACTAGCGGGAGACACCGGGGAGCTGTTTTTT.

This chain uses TRBV7-2 with TRBJ2-4; TRBD2 aligns across 10 bases. The germline gives CDR1 SGHTA, CDR2 FQGNSA. CDR3 length: 14 residues. Germline trimming cut 5 bases from V and 7 bases from J; bases unmatched to any gene: 5. The CDR3: CASSPSGRGNIQYF. The CDR3 DNA is TGTGCCAGCAGCCCAAGCGGGAGGGGCAACATTCAGTACTTC.

The chain joins TRBV27 to TRBJ1-2, with 11 bases aligning to TRBD1. Germline V gene data show CDR1 as MNHEY and CDR2 as SMNVEV (reference sequence). After removal of 1 base from V and 4 bases from J, the junction contained 2 bases not matched to a gene. This CDR3 has 15 residues. CDR3 sequence (DNA): TGTGCCAGCAGTTTATTGGGACAGGGGGTCTATGGCTACACCTTC. Its translation: CASSLLGQGVYGYTF.

In its sample, this clone was seen a few times. The chain uses TRBV12-2 and TRBJ1-1; TRBD1 is taken as the D call from the table, unchecked against the DNA. TRBV12-2 constitutes a pseudogene. The CDR3 totals 16 residues. The CDR3: CASRAGARGENTEAFF. The CDR3 DNA sequence: TGTGCAAGTCGCGCAGGGGCCAGGGGGGAGAACACTGAAGCTTTCTTT.

This chain connects TRBV7-2 to TRBJ1-2, with D maybe TRBD1 (6 bases). This CDR3 is 13 amino acids long. CDR1 and CDR2 (germline): SGHTA, FQGNSA. Trimming removed 7 bases at V and 4 bases at J, with 13 bases between. DNA of the CDR3: TGTGCCAGCACCCTACAGGGTATCTATGGCTACACCTTC. It yields the protein CASTLQGIYGYTF.

This clone was found once. The rearrangement uses TRBV9 and TRBJ2-3; 8 bases match TRBD2. The CDR3 contains 15 residues. The V segment lost 6 bases and the J segment 0 bases; nucleotides outside the gene matches: 6. Germline V gives CDR1 SGDLS, CDR2 YYNGEE. The CDR3 loop is CASTVSGDSTDTQYF. The CDR3 DNA sequence: TGTGCCAGCACCGTTAGCGGGGACAGCACAGATACGCAGTATTTT.

Comment on this clone: The junction and the germline gene differ at one end; a read error may be behind it. The chain uses TRBV30 and TRBJ1-2; weak D call: TRBD1 (6 bases). There are 12 residues in the CDR3. Germline V gene sequence: CDR1 GTSNPN, CDR2 SVGIG (reference sequence). The CDR3 loop reads CAWSGTAYGYPF. Here the CDR3 DNA reads TGTGCCTGGAGTGGGACAGCCTATGGCTACCCCTTC.

The chain links TRBV7-2 to TRBJ2-7; 15 nucleotides match TRBD2. The CDR3 has 14 amino acids. V shed 6 bases and J 7 bases; nucleotides not matched to a gene: 4. Germline CDR1 SGHTA, CDR2 FQGNSA. CDR3 region: CASRLGTSGGEQYF. CDR3 DNA sequence: TGTGCCAGCAGACTGGGGACTAGCGGGGGGGAGCAGTACTTC. The full variable domain, in which reference TRBV7-2 and TRBJ2-7 provide the parts outside the CDR3, is GAGVSQSPSNKVTEKGKDVELRCDPISGHTALYWYRQSLGQGLEFLIYFQGNSAPDKSGLPSDRFSAERTGGSVSTLTIQRTQQEDSAVYLCASRLGTSGGEQYFGPGTRLTVT.

The chain has TRBV30 and TRBJ2-5; tentatively, D is TRBD1 (5 bases). This CDR3 is 13 amino acids long. V was clipped by 0 bases and J by 5 bases, with 10 bases between them. CDR1 and CDR2 (germline): GTSNPN, SVGIG (reference sequence). The CDR3 nucleotides are TGTGCCTGGAGTGTAGGCAGGGTGGAGACCCAGTACTTC. Amino acids: CAWSVGRVETQYF.